This T cell receptor (beta chain) is from a study of shared clonotypes between healthy human individuals. Only in-frame clones appear in the TCRdb table, and some are missing; sequencing was by immunoSEQ multiplex PCR. The sample comprises 2 million to 2.5 million clones, 90% to 96% of which are singletons, and roughly 0.13% rests with the top ten. From germline, CDR1 is SGHTA and CDR2 FQGNSA. The V segment lost 4 bases and the J segment 5 bases; nucleotides outside the gene matches: 9. The CDR3 extends over 18 amino acids. Naive CD45RA+ and memory CD45RA-negative subsets were split from CD4+ cells. The chain links TRBV7-2 to TRBJ2-3; 16 bases align to TRBD2. The sample comprised naive CD4+ T cells sorted from blood. Regarding subset: CD45RA+ positively selected. The TCR sequence derives from a man between 18 and 35 years old in good health. The CDR3 DNA is TGTGCCAGCAGCTCGGGGACTAGCGGGAGGGGTCTGGGAGATACGCAGTATTTT. Protein sequence: CASSSGTSGRGLGDTQYF.